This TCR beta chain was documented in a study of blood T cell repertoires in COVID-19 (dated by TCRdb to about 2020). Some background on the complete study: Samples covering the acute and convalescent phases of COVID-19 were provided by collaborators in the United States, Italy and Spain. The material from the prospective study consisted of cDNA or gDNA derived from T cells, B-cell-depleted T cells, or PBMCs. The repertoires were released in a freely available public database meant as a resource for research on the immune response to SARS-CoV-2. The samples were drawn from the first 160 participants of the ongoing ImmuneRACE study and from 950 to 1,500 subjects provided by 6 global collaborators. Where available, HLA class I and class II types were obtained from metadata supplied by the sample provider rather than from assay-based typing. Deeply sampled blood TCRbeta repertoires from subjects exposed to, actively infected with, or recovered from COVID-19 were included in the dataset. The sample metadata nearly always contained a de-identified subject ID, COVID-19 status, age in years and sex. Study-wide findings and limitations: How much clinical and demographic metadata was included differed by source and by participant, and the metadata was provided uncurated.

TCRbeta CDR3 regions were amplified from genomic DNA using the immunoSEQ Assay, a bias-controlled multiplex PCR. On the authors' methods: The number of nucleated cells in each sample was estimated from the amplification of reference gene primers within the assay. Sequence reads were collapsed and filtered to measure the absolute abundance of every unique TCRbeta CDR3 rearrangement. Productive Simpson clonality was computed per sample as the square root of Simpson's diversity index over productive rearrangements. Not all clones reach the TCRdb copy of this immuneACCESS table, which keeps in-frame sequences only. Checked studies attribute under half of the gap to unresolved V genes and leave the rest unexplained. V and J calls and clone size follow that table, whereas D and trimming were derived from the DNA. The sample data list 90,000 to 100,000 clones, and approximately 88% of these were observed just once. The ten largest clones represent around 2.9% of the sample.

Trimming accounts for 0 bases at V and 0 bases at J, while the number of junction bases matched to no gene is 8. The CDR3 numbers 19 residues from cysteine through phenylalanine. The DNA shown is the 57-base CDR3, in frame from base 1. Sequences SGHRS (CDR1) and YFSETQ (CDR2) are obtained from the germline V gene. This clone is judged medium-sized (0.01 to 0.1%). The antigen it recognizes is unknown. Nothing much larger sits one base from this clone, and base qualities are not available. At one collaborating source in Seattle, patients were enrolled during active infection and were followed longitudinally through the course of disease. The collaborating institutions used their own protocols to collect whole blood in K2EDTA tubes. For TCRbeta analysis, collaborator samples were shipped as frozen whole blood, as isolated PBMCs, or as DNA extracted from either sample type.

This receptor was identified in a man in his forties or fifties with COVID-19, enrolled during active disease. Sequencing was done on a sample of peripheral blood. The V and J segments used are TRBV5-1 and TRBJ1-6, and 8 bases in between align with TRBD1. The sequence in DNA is TGCGCCAGCAGCTTGGAGCGGCAGGGGGCTAGCTCCTATAATTCACCCCTCCACTTT. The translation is CASSLERQGASSYNSPLHF. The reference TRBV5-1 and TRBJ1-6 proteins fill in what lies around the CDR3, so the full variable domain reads KAGVTQTPRYLIKTRGQQVTLSCSPISGHRSVSWYQQTPGQGLQFLFEYFSETQRNKGNFPGRFSGRQFSNSRSEMNVSTLELGDSALYLCASSLERQGASSYNSPLHFGNGTRLTVT.